Following are 17 T cell receptor beta chains from one sample sequenced in a study of T cell responses to AZD1222 COVID-19 vaccine. Measured with immunoSEQ multiplex PCR; TCRdb has only the in-frame clones, and not every one. The data show 95,000 to 130,000 clones, 80% to 90% seen once. The specimen was peripheral blood, collected on day 0 of MenACWY control vaccination. Receptors were obtained from an adult in good health.

This clone has only one observation. The gene calls are TRBV5-5 and TRBJ1-1; TRBD1 matches 7 bases. J was trimmed by 0 bases and V by 4 bases; bases with no gene match: 9. Germline assignment: CDR1 SGHKS and CDR2 YYEKEE (reference sequence). The CDR3 runs to 16 residues. The CDR3 sequence is CASSVGQSRVNTEAFF. CDR3 DNA sequence: TGTGCCAGCAGCGTGGGACAGAGTAGGGTGAACACTGAAGCTTTCTTT. Drawing the rest from reference TRBV5-5 and TRBJ1-1, the complete variable domain is DAGVTQSPTHLIKTRGQQVTLRCSPISGHKSVSWYQQVLGQGPQFIFQYYEKEERGRGNFPDRFSARQFPNYSSELNVNALLLGDSALYLCASSVGQSRVNTEAFFGQGTRLTVV.

V and J are TRBV19 and TRBJ1-4; D remains ambiguous. Germline values: CDR1 LNHDA, CDR2 SQIVND (reference sequence). Trimming took 7 bases from V and 0 from J, leaving 12 bases between them. The CDR3 is made up of 15 amino acids. The CDR3 bases are TGTGCCAGTACTGCGTTAGGCTCAACTAATGAAAAACTGTTTTTT. Translating gives CASTALGSTNEKLFF.

This clone was recorded only once. The gene calls are TRBV7-8 and TRBJ1-2; D unclear. CDR3 size: 12 residues. CDR1 and CDR2 from the germline V gene are SGHVS and FQNEAQ. The germline V and J ends were trimmed by 5 bases and 10 bases, with 14 bases remaining between them. This CDR3 is CASSPQTYFYTF. The CDR3 nucleotides read TGTGCCAGCAGCCCTCAGACTTATTTCTACACCTTC.

This chain joins TRBV5-8 and TRBJ2-7; a possible D gene is TRBD1 (5 bases). Between the trimmed V and J ends, which lost 2 bases and 0 bases, there was a span of 12 bases. CDR1 SGHTS and CDR2 YDEGEE come from the germline V gene. The CDR3 is 15 residues long. CDR3 region: CASSFGLQVSYEQYF. For the CDR3, the DNA is TGTGCCAGCAGCTTCGGATTACAGGTCTCCTACGAGCAGTACTTC.

This clone was seen once. V is TRBV2 and J is TRBJ1-2; TRBD1 agrees at 9 bases. J lost 7 bases, V lost 6 bases, and 6 bases had no gene match. Germline loops: CDR1 SNHLY, CDR2 FYNNEI. The CDR3 runs 13 residues. Here the CDR3 DNA reads TGTGCCAGCAGGATTGGGACAGGGTTTGGCTACACCTTC. It specifies CASRIGTGFGYTF.

The chain joins TRBV6-5 to TRBJ2-1, with a weak D call TRBD1 (6 bases). Deletions cut 7 bases from V and 5 bases from J, with 18 bases between. The CDR3 contains 15 residues. CDR1 is MNHEY, CDR2 SVGAGI, per germline. CDR3 nucleotides: TGTGCCAGCACCCTTACAGGGCGGTCCCACAATGAGCAGTTCTTC. Residues: CASTLTGRSHNEQFF.

The count of this clone is one. The chain carries TRBV19 and TRBJ2-6, with D unresolved. Between the trimmed V and J ends, which lost 1 base and 0 bases, there was a span of 4 bases. The CDR3 contains 15 residues. Germline CDR1 LNHDA, CDR2 SQIVND (reference sequence). CDR3: CASSIGLSGANVLTF. CDR3 sequence (DNA): TGTGCCAGTAGTATAGGTCTCTCTGGGGCCAACGTCCTGACTTTC.

The gene calls are TRBV5-5 and TRBJ1-2, with TRBD1 matching 10 bases. The CDR3 spans 17 residues. The germline CDR1 and CDR2 sequences are SGHKS and YYEKEE (reference sequence). J lost 1 base, V lost 0 bases, and 6 bases had no gene match. The CDR3 coding sequence is TGTGCCAGCAGCTTGGCCCCCGGGACAGGGGATAACTATGGCTACACCTTC. Translating it yields CASSLAPGTGDNYGYTF.

The chain is built from TRBV19 and TRBJ2-3, with 13 nucleotides matching TRBD2. The CDR3 is 16 amino acids. The ends lost 3 bases at V and 5 bases at J; junction bases unmatched: 5. The germline V gene has CDR1 LNHDA and CDR2 SQIVND (reference sequence). In nucleotides, the CDR3 is TGTGCCAGTAGTATGACTAGCGGGGGGCACAAAGATACGCAGTATTTT. This encodes CASSMTSGGHKDTQYF.

For this clone: The same CDR3 is also encoded by other DNA sequences in this sample. The chain carries TRBV2 and TRBJ1-2; D is undetermined. The CDR3 consists of 12 residues. The V gene's germline CDR1 is SNHLY and CDR2 FYNNEI. With 9 bases removed from V and 2 bases from J, the gap between germline ends came to 10 bases. CDR3 in amino acids: CASSARNYGYTF. CDR3 nucleotide sequence: TGTGCCAGTTCGGCCAGGAACTATGGCTACACCTTC.

The chain carries TRBV14 and TRBJ1-1; tentative D call: TRBD1 (5 bases). With 3 bases removed from V and 8 bases from J, the gap between germline ends came to 13 bases. The CDR3 extends over 13 amino acids. Germline CDR1 SGHDN, CDR2 FVKESK. CDR3 residues: CASSQGTGTEAFF. The CDR3 DNA reads as TGTGCCAGCAGCCAGGGGACGGGAACCGAAGCTTTCTTT.

This chain joins TRBV7-2 and TRBJ2-7; 7 nucleotides agree with TRBD1. This CDR3 is built from 16 residues. Germline V lookup: CDR1 SGHTA, CDR2 FQGNSA. V shed 4 bases, J shed 0 bases, and the junction held 9 bases outside the gene matches. The CDR3 sequence: CASSSRRQGPSYEQYF. CDR3 DNA sequence: TGTGCCAGCAGCTCTAGGAGACAGGGTCCCTCCTACGAGCAGTACTTC.

The chain combines TRBV2 with TRBJ1-5; unclear D gene. Germline CDR1 is SNHLY and CDR2 is FYNNEI. The V and J ends lost 2 bases and 4 bases respectively, with 12 bases between them. The CDR3 consists of 15 residues. The CDR3 nucleotides are TGTGCCAGCAGTGAAACGGGAAGGGAAAATCAGCCCCAGCATTTT. Translation gives CASSETGRENQPQHF.

The genes are TRBV25-1 and TRBJ1-2, with 9 bases identical to TRBD1. The CDR3 spans 12 residues. The V and J ends lost 8 bases and 4 bases, in that order; junction bases with no gene match: 2. Per the germline V gene, CDR1 is MGHDK and CDR2 is SYGVNS. CDR3 protein: CASQQGAYGYTF. The CDR3, as DNA: TGTGCCAGCCAACAGGGGGCCTATGGCTACACCTTC.

The chain has TRBV3-1 (or the pseudogene TRBV3-2) and TRBJ2-7; D possibly matches TRBD1 or TRBD2 (5 bases each). This CDR3 has 12 residues. V lost 1 base and J 6 bases, leaving 7 bases between the germline ends. CDR1 and CDR2 from the germline V gene are LGHDT and YNNKEL (reference sequence). In DNA, the CDR3 is TGTGCCAGCAGCCAAGGGGGGATCGAGCAGTACTTC. As protein: CASSQGGIEQYF.

The chain joins TRBV18 to TRBJ1-3; 7 positions match TRBD1. The trim removed 0 bases at V and 7 bases at J, leaving 6 bases unmatched. CDR1 KGHSH and CDR2 LQKENI come from the germline V gene. This CDR3 is 15 amino acids long. The CDR3 nucleotides read TGTGCCAGCTCACCACCCCCACAGGGGACCAACACCATATATTTT. Translation: CASSPPPQGTNTIYF.

There are a few counts of this clone. The rearrangement uses TRBV27 and TRBJ2-1; D uncertain. Between the trimmed V and J ends, which lost 0 bases and 7 bases, there was a span of 13 bases. Germline CDR1 and CDR2: MNHEY and SMNVEV (reference sequence). The CDR3 runs to 15 residues. This CDR3 is CASSLSFQGANEQFF. CDR3 nucleotides: TGTGCCAGCAGTTTATCGTTCCAAGGCGCTAATGAGCAGTTCTTC.